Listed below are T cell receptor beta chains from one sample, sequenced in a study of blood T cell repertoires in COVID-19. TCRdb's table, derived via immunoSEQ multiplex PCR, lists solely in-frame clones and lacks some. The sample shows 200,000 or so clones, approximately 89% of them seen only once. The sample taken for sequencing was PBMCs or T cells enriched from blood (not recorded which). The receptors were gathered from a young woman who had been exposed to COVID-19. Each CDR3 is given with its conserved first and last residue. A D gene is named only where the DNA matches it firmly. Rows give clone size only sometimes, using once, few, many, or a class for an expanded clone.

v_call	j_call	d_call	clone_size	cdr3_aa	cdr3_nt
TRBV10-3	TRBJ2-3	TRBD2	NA	CAIGDGRALSTDTQYF	TGTGCCATCGGGGACGGGAGGGCCCTTAGCACAGATACGCAGTATTTT
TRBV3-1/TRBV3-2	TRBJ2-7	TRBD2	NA	CASSQPSGRTYEQYF	TGTGCCAGCAGCCAACCTAGCGGGAGGACCTACGAGCAGTACTTC
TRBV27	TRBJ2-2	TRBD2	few	CASSFSLAGGPGELFF	TGTGCCAGCAGTTTTTCCCTAGCGGGAGGACCCGGGGAGCTGTTTTTT
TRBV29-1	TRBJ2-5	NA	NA	CSVDARGETQYF	TGCAGCGTTGATGCTAGGGGGGAGACCCAGTACTTC
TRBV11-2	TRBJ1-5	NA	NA	CASSLRDGSNQPQHF	TGTGCCAGCAGCTTACGGGATGGGTCCAATCAGCCCCAGCATTTT
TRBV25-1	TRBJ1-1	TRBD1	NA	CASSETGEAFF	TGTGCCAGCAGTGAGACAGGGGAAGCTTTCTTT
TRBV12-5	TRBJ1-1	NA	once	CASGMGGWRAFF	TGTGCTAGTGGTATGGGGGGCTGGAGAGCTTTCTTT
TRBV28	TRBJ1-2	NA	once	CALQGAYGYTF	TGTGCCCTTCAGGGTGCCTATGGCTACACCTTC
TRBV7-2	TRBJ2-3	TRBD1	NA	CASSLTGTATDTQYF	TGTGCCAGCAGCCTCACCGGGACAGCCACAGATACGCAGTATTTT
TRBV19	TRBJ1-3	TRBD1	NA	CASSIPGQGFGNTIYF	TGTGCCAGTAGTATCCCTGGACAGGGATTCGGAAACACCATATATTTT
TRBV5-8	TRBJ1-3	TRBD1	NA	CASSPGQGRPGNTIYF	TGTGCCAGCAGCCCAGGACAGGGACGGCCTGGAAACACCATATATTTT
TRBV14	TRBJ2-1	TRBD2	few	CASSHPRGLGSNEQFF	TGTGCCAGCAGCCACCCCCGCGGACTAGGATCCAATGAGCAGTTCTTC
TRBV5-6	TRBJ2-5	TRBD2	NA	CASSRTSGSLETQYF	TGTGCCAGCAGCCGGACTAGCGGGAGCTTAGAGACCCAGTACTTC
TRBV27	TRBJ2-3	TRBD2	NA	CASSKGLAITDTQYF	TGTGCCAGCAGCAAAGGACTAGCGATCACAGATACGCAGTATTTT
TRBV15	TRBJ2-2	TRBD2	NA	CATSRWTSGSGGELFF	TGTGCCACCAGCAGATGGACTAGCGGGAGTGGCGGGGAGCTGTTTTTT
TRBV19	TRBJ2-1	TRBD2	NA	CASSIVSGRNNEQFF	TGTGCCAGTAGTATAGTAAGCGGGAGAAATAATGAGCAGTTCTTC
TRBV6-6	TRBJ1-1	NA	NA	CASSFNRDMNTEAFF	TGTGCCAGCAGTTTTAACAGGGATATGAACACTGAAGCTTTCTTT
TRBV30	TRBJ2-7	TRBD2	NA	CAGTSGAHEQYF	TGTGCCGGGACTAGCGGAGCACACGAGCAGTACTTC
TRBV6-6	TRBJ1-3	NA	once	CASSYGSGWRDTIYF	TGTGCCAGCAGTTACGGGTCAGGGTGGAGAGACACCATATATTTT
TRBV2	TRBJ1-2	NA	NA	CASRQGGGYTF	TGTGCCAGCAGGCAGGGAGGGGGCTACACCTTC
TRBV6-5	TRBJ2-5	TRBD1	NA	CASSLMRTGQETQYF	TGTGCCAGCAGCCTGATGCGGACAGGCCAAGAGACCCAGTACTTC
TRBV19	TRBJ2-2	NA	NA	CASSILRGKGTGELFF	TGTGCCAGTAGTATCCTCAGGGGAAAGGGCACCGGGGAGCTGTTTTTT
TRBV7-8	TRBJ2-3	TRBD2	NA	CASSLVRTSGRFNPRTDTQYF	TGTGCCAGCAGCTTAGTGAGGACTAGCGGGAGGTTTAATCCCCGCACAGATACGCAGTATTTT
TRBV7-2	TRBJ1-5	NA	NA	CASSKDIDQPQHF	TGTGCCAGCAGCAAGGACATAGATCAGCCCCAGCATTTT